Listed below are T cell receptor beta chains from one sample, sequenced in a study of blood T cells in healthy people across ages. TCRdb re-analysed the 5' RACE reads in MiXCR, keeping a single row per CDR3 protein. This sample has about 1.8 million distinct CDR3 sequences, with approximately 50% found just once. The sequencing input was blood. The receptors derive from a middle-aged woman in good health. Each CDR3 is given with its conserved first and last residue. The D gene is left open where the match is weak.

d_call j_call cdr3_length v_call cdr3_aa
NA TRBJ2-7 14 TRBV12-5 CASGNGQPGNEQYF
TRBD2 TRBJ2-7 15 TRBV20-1 CSARDRWRGTYEQYF
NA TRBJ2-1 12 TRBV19 CAVGTAYNEQFF
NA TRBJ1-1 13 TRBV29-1 CSVAYLLRAEAFF
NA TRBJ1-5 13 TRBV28 CASKSQGPQPQHF
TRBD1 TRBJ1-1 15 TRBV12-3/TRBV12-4 CASRAGTGVGTEAFF
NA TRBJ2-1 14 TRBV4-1 CASSPVGENNEQFF
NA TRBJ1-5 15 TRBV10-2 CASSEFGRYNQPQHF
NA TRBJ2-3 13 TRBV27 CASAGLTTDTQYF
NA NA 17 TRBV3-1 CASSQDRERGRKETQYF
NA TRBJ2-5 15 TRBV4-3 CASSFTGTRQETQYF
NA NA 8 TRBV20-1 CSADEQYF
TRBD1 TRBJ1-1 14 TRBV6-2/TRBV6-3 CASSSDRVNTEAFF
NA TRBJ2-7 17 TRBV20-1 CSARARRTGGSSYEQYF
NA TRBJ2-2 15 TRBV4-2 CASSQPLQVSGELFF
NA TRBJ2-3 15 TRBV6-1 CASCVWSFSTDTQYF
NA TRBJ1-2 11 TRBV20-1 CSAPDRYGYTF
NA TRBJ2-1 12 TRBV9 CVSSAQYNEQFF
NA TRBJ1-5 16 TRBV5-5 CASSFGAPLSNQPQHF
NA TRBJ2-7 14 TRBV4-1 CASSQGTGSDEQYF
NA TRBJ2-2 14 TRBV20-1 CSARMEGFTGELFF
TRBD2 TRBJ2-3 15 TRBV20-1 CSASARTSGEDTQYF
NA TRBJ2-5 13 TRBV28 CAAHRGGQETQYF
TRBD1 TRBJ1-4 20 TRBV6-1 CASSPTLPTGTGILDEKLFF
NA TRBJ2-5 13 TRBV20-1 CSASTPLGETQYF